Shown below are 26 T cell receptor beta chains from a single sample sequenced in a study of T-cell reconstitution after alpha-beta-depleted transplantation in children. Study-level findings and limits: T-cell counts and diversity at one year following transplant were attributed mainly to newly produced T cells.

Unique molecular identifiers featured in how the TCRbeta library was prepared. TCRdb redid the calling of the PCR reads with MiXCR, one entry per CDR3 protein. The sample lists some 300,000 distinct CDR3 sequences; roughly 7.8% were seen once. Antigens of these TCRs are unknown. Material: peripheral blood, obtained 360 days after TCRalphabeta/CD19-depleted stem cell transplant. The receptors shown here come from a female patient between 2 and 15 years old who had a stem cell transplant for Fanconi anemia, so the T cells may come from the graft donor.

This clonotype has more than one count but fewer than ten. The rearrangement links TRBV7-9 to TRBJ2-1; D is unresolved. V was cut by 5 bases and J by 3 bases, with 14 bases left in between. The CDR3 consists of 15 residues. Germline CDR1 is SEHNR and CDR2 is FQNEAQ (reference sequence). Here the CDR3 DNA reads TGTGCCAGCAGCCGCCCGGTGGGGAACTACAATGAGCAGTTCTTC. Protein product: CASSRPVGNYNEQFF.

This clonotype has ten or more counts. The chain employs TRBV20-1 and TRBJ1-1; TRBD1 matches 7 bases. This CDR3 is built from 14 residues. Per germline, CDR1 DFQATT and CDR2 SNEGSKA (reference sequence). V shed 3 bases, J shed 5 bases, and the junction held 9 bases outside the gene matches. CDR3: CSASRTGGTTEAFF. DNA of the CDR3: TGCAGTGCTAGTCGGACAGGAGGCACTACTGAAGCTTTCTTT.

The chain combines TRBV28 with TRBJ1-1; D not certain. The CDR3 loop spans 12 amino acids. Trimming left V 6 bases short and J 7 bases short, with 12 bases between. CDR1 is MDHEN and CDR2 is SYDVKM in the germline V gene. CDR3 in amino acids: CASSQLSHEAFF. Written as DNA, the CDR3 is TGTGCCAGCAGCCAGCTATCGCATGAAGCTTTCTTT. The complete variable domain, with remaining parts taken from reference TRBV28 and TRBJ1-1, reads DVKVTQSSRYLVKRTGEKVFLECVQDMDHENMFWYRQDPGLGLRLIYFSYDVKMKEKGDIPEGYSVSREKKERFSLILESASTNQTSMYLCASSQLSHEAFFGQGTRLTVV.

The chain employs TRBV6-2 or TRBV6-3 and TRBJ2-2, with 7 bases matching TRBD2. CDR3 length: 21 residues. Germline loops: CDR1 MNHEY, CDR2 SVGEGT. V was pared by 5 bases and J by 5 bases, with 26 bases of the junction left unmatched. CDR3 DNA sequence: TGTGCCAGCAGTCCTCCCCCGACTAGCCCGAGGACGCCGTCGTGGACCGGGGAGCTGTTTTTT. Protein product: CASSPPPTSPRTPSWTGELFF.

This clonotype occurred a few times. V gene TRBV6-1 combines with J gene TRBJ2-7, with 8 bases that match TRBD1. Germline assignment: CDR1 MNHNS and CDR2 SASEGT. The CDR3 is 15 amino acids. V lost 4 bases to trimming and J lost 2 bases; unmatched junction nucleotides: 7. The CDR3 region is CASSATGTGTYEQYF. The CDR3 nucleotides read TGTGCCAGCAGTGCAACCGGGACAGGAACCTACGAGCAGTACTTC.

This clonotype was seen repeatedly, ten times or more. V and J are TRBV5-1 and TRBJ1-1; TRBD1 is a possible D gene (5 bases). There are 14 residues in the CDR3. Per the germline V gene, CDR1 is SGHRS and CDR2 is YFSETQ. Trimming took off 9 bases at V and 4 bases at J, with 19 bases between the two ends. CDR3 DNA: TGCGCCACCAGACGTCAGAACAGGTCCACTGAAGCTTTCTTT. Protein: CATRRQNRSTEAFF.

The chain uses TRBV20-1 and TRBJ1-1; D perhaps matches TRBD1 (6 bases). V gave up 2 bases and J gave up 6 bases, with 16 bases separating them. The CDR3 has 14 amino acids. CDR1 DFQATT and CDR2 SNEGSKA come from the germline V gene (reference sequence). The CDR3 DNA sequence: TGCAGTGCTAGAATTACAGGGAGGGTTCCTGAAGCTTTCTTT. This gives the protein CSARITGRVPEAFF.

The chain carries TRBV5-1 and TRBJ2-1; 8 bases align to TRBD2. From germline, CDR1 is SGHRS and CDR2 YFSETQ. There are 17 residues in the CDR3. V lost 3 bases, J lost 7 bases, and 15 bases stayed unmatched. DNA of the CDR3: TGCGCCAGCAGCTACGGTTCGGGACTAGGGGCGAGGAATGAGCAGTTCTTC. The encoded protein is CASSYGSGLGARNEQFF.

The chain is built from TRBV18 and TRBJ2-7; D not certain. Looked up from germline, CDR1 is KGHSH and CDR2 is LQKENI. V was cut by 4 bases and J by 4 bases, with 14 bases left in between. This CDR3 comprises 14 residues. CDR3 in amino acids: CASSLSGKDYEQYV. The CDR3 DNA reads TGTGCCAGCTCACTGTCCGGTAAAGATTACGAGCAGTACGTC.

This clonotype was seen repeatedly, ten times or more. This chain connects TRBV20-1 to TRBJ2-7, with TRBD2 as a possible D gene (6 bases). Germline V lookup: CDR1 DFQATT, CDR2 SNEGSKA (reference sequence). The CDR3 loop spans 12 amino acids. V was shortened by 6 bases and J by 1 base, with 10 bases between the two germline ends. CDR3 sequence (DNA): TGCAGTGCGGAGGGCGGTTCCTACGAGCAGTACTTC. Its translation: CSAEGGSYEQYF.

This clonotype has at least ten counts. The rearrangement links TRBV12-3 or TRBV12-4 to TRBJ1-3; TRBD1 agrees at 11 bases. The CDR3 totals 15 residues. V lost 7 bases to trimming and J lost 3 bases; unmatched junction nucleotides: 5. DNA of the CDR3: TGTGCCAGCACCGGGGACAGGGGGTATGGAAACACCATATATTTT. Translating gives CASTGDRGYGNTIYF.

This clonotype was counted at least ten times. The rearrangement links TRBV20-1 to TRBJ2-1, with D possibly TRBD1 on 6 matching bases. Germline V gives CDR1 DFQATT, CDR2 SNEGSKA (reference sequence). V was cut by 5 bases and J by 9 bases, with 14 bases left in between. The CDR3 is made up of 12 amino acids. In DNA, the CDR3 is TGCAGTGCTGATACAGGGTTCGGTGAGCAGTTCTTC. It is translated as CSADTGFGEQFF.

This clonotype has at least ten counts. The chain links TRBV7-9 to TRBJ2-3; no reliable D call. Germline values: CDR1 SEHNR, CDR2 FQNEAQ (reference sequence). V was pared by 0 bases and J by 2 bases, with 6 bases between. The CDR3 is made up of 14 amino acids. CDR3 bases: TGTGCCAGCAGCTTAGCACAGTCCACAGATACGCAGTATTTT. Translated, it gives CASSLAQSTDTQYF.

This clonotype was seen repeatedly, ten times or more. The V and J genes are TRBV12-3 or TRBV12-4 and TRBJ2-3; D gene uncertain. The CDR3 extends over 13 amino acids. V lost 3 bases and J lost 6, with 10 bases in between. CDR3 loop: CASSFPGRDTQYF. In nucleotides, the CDR3 is TGTGCCAGCAGTTTTCCGGGTAGGGATACGCAGTATTTT.

This clonotype was picked up a small number of times. The V gene is TRBV7-9, the J gene TRBJ2-7; TRBD1 agrees at 12 bases. Trimming at V came to 6 bases and at J to 7 bases, leaving 7 bases not matched to a gene. Germline assignment: CDR1 SEHNR and CDR2 FQNEAQ (reference sequence). The CDR3 loop spans 14 amino acids. The CDR3 loop is CASSSGTGGHEQYV. The CDR3 DNA is TGTGCCAGCAGTTCCGGGACAGGGGGCCATGAGCAGTACGTC.

This chain connects TRBV6-1 to TRBJ2-1; 7 positions agree with TRBD2. The J segment lost 6 bases and the V segment lost 2 bases, leaving 10 bases of the junction unmatched. Germline-derived CDR1 and CDR2 are MNHNS and SASEGT. The CDR3 has 16 residues. In DNA form, the CDR3 reads TGTGCCAGCAGTGAATTGGCGGGGGTCTCGGTCAATGAGCAGTTCTTC. Amino acids: CASSELAGVSVNEQFF.

This clonotype was seen ten or more times. The chain has TRBV7-2 and TRBJ2-3; unclear D gene. Germline CDR1 is SGHTA and CDR2 is FQGNSA. The CDR3 covers 13 residues. V lost 5 bases and J lost 6, with 12 bases in between. The CDR3 here is CASSKRVTDTQYF. The CDR3 nucleotides read TGTGCCAGCAGCAAACGAGTTACCGATACGCAGTATTTT.

The chain carries TRBV10-3 and TRBJ2-5; possibly TRBD1 for D (5 bases). CDR1 is ENHRY and CDR2 is SYGVKD in the germline V gene. Trimming shortened V by 0 bases and J by 5 bases, and 10 bases separated the two germline ends. CDR3 length: 14 residues. CDR3 protein: CAISESGTGETQYF. The CDR3 DNA is TGTGCCATCAGTGAGTCGGGCACAGGCGAGACCCAGTACTTC.

This clonotype appeared a few times. The rearrangement uses TRBV7-8 and TRBJ2-1; weak D call: TRBD1 (6 bases). V was trimmed by 1 base and J by 5 bases, leaving 27 bases between them. Germline lookup yields CDR1 SGHVS and CDR2 FQNEAQ. This CDR3 is 20 amino acids long. CDR3 residues: CASSLGQGFMGVLSNNEQFF. CDR3 coding DNA: TGTGCCAGCAGCTTAGGTCAGGGGTTCATGGGTGTTCTTTCCAACAATGAGCAGTTCTTC.

This clonotype has at least ten counts. The chain carries TRBV25-1 and TRBJ2-2; no reliable D call. Germline CDR1 and CDR2: MGHDK and SYGVNS. V lost 6 bases, J lost 6 bases, and 17 bases lay in between. The CDR3 is 15 residues long. The CDR3 region is CASRADDFVAGELFF. DNA of the CDR3: TGTGCCAGCAGAGCCGATGACTTCGTAGCCGGGGAGCTGTTTTTT.

This clonotype has ten or more counts. The chain carries TRBV7-3 and TRBJ2-3, with D possibly matching TRBD2 (5 bases). Per the germline V gene, CDR1 is SGHTA and CDR2 is FQGTGA. The CDR3 consists of 14 residues. Trimming left V 5 bases short and J 3 bases short, with 12 bases between. In DNA form, the CDR3 reads TGTGCCAGCAGCCAAAGCGGAACTACAGATACGCAGTATTTT. Translation gives CASSQSGTTDTQYF.

The sample holds a few counts of this clonotype. As DNA, the CDR3 is TGTGCCAGCAGCTTATCCCCTGCCACGGGAGTTGGAGACGAGCAGTACTTC. This translates into CASSLSPATGVGDEQYF. The J gene is TRBJ2-7, the V gene TRBV7-9, with D possibly matching TRBD2 (6 bases). V was shortened by 2 bases and J by 5 bases, with 22 bases between the two germline ends. The CDR3 has 17 residues. From germline, CDR1 is SEHNR and CDR2 FQNEAQ (reference sequence).

This clonotype was observed many times. The rearrangement joins TRBV4-3 to TRBJ1-3; D gene unclear. The germline CDR1 and CDR2 sequences are LGHNA and YSLEER. The length of the CDR3 is 17 residues. Trimming removed 4 bases from V and 0 bases from J, with 16 bases in between. This chain's CDR3 is CASSPKITYVSGNTIYF. CDR3 coding DNA: TGCGCCAGCAGCCCCAAGATTACCTATGTCTCTGGAAACACCATATATTTT.

This clonotype was counted ten times or more. The CDR3 coding sequence is TGTGCCAGCAGTTTAGGGCCAGGTGGGGTCGCGACCCAGTACTTC. Translated, it gives CASSLGPGGVATQYF. This sequence joins TRBV12-3 or TRBV12-4 and TRBJ2-5, with unresolved D. The CDR3 has 15 amino acids. V lost 1 base and J lost 7, with 16 bases in between.

This clonotype occurred many times. The genes are TRBV9 and TRBJ2-7; a weak D match, TRBD1 (6 bases). V was pared by 4 bases and J by 2 bases, with 13 bases between. The CDR3 covers 14 residues. Germline V gene sequence: CDR1 SGDLS, CDR2 YYNGEE. CDR3 amino acids: CASSLGDKAYEQYF. CDR3 DNA: TGTGCCAGCAGCCTGGGGGACAAGGCCTACGAGCAGTACTTC.

This clonotype was counted ten times or more. The chain uses TRBV25-1 and TRBJ2-3, with 8 bases that match TRBD1. After removal of 0 bases from V and 4 bases from J, the junction contained 9 bases not matched to a gene. CDR3 length equals 17 residues. The germline V gene encodes CDR1 MGHDK and CDR2 SYGVNS. The DNA of the CDR3 is TGTGCCAGCAGTGAATATGGCCGGGACAGGCCACCAGATACGCAGTATTTT. Its translation is CASSEYGRDRPPDTQYF.